This entry concerns a single T cell receptor (beta chain). Antigen: not known. The CDR3 has 13 residues. Germline CDR1 is SGHVS and CDR2 is FQNEAQ. Trimming removed 5 bases at V and 0 bases at J, with 7 bases between. The record originates from a study of T cell repertoires in cytomegalovirus infection. Study-wide context: Selection of CMV epitopes for the study included recently identified HLA-C-restricted and well-studied HLA-B-restricted ones. Public TCR beta signatures indicated both CMV infection and matching HLA type.

TCRdb passed the reads through MiXCR, listing each CDR3 protein once. The repertoire holds around 360,000 distinct CDR3 sequences, with about 35% as singletons. Study-level points and caveats: Totalled public TCR beta family frequency picked out people who carried CMV plus the relevant HLA. Ex vivo, HLA-C-restricted CMV-specific TCR beta clonotypes prevailed over the rest of the response.

V is TRBV7-8 and J is TRBJ1-1; D is unclear. Sequenced material: cultured PBMCs, taken from culture after CMV antigen stimulation. This receptor was taken from a human donor in good health (CMV status not recorded). Some clones in this sample may be carry-over from other donors' samples. The DNA for the CDR3 is TGTGCCAGCAGCATGGACCTGAACACTGAAGCTTTCTTT. Its translation is CASSMDLNTEAFF.